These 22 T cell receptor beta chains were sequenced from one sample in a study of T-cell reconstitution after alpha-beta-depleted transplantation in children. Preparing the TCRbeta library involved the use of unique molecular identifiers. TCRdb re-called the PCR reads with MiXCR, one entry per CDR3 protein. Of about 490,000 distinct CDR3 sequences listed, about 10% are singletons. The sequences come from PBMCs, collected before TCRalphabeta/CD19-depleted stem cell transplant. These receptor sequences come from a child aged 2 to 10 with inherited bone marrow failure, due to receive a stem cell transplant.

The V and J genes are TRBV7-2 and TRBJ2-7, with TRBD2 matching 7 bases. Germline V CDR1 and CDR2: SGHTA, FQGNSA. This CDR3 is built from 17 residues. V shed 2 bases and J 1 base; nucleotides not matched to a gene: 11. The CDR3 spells CASSLNSGGSRSYEQYF. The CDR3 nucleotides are TGTGCCAGCAGCTTAAACTCCGGCGGGAGCCGGTCCTACGAGCAGTACTTC.

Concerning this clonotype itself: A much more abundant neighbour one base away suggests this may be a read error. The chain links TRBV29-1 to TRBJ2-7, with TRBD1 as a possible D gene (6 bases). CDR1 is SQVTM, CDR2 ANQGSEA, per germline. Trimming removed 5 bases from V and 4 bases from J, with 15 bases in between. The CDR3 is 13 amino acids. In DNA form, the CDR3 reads TGCAGCGTTTCCGGGACACAGAGGTACGAGCAGTACTTC. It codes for CSVSGTQRYEQYF.

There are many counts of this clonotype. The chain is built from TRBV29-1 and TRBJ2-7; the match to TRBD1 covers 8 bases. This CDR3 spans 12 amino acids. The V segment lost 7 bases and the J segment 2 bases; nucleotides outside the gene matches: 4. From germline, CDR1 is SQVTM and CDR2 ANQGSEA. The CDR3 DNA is TGCAGCGGGGGGACAGGCACCTACGAGCAGTACTTC. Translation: CSGGTGTYEQYF.

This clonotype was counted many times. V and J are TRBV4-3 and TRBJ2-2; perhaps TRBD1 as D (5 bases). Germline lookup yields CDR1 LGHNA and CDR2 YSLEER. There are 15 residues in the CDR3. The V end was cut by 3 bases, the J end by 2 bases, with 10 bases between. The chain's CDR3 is CASSHDSPNTGELFF. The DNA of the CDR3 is TGCGCCAGCAGCCATGACAGCCCTAACACCGGGGAGCTGTTTTTT.

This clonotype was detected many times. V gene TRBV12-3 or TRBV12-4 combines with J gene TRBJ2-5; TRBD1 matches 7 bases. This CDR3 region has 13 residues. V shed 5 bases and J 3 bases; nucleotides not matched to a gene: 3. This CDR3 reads CASSMTGKETQYF. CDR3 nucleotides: TGTGCCAGCAGTATGACAGGGAAAGAGACCCAGTACTTC.

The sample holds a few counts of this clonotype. The CDR3 region is CATMAGGSSYNEQFF. The CDR3 DNA sequence: TGTGCCACCATGGCCGGCGGCAGCTCCTACAATGAGCAGTTCTTC. This chain joins TRBV24-1 and TRBJ2-1, with unresolved D. The CDR3 covers 15 residues. The germline gives CDR1 KGHDR, CDR2 SFDVKD. V dropped 8 bases and J dropped 0 bases, with 13 bases sitting between them.

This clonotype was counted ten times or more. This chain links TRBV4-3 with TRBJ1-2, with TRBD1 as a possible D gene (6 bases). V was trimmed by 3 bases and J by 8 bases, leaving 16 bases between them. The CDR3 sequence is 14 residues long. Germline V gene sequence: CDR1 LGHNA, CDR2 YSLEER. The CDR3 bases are TGCGCCAGCAGCCACGCCAGGGGACTATTGGGCTACACCTTC. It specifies CASSHARGLLGYTF.

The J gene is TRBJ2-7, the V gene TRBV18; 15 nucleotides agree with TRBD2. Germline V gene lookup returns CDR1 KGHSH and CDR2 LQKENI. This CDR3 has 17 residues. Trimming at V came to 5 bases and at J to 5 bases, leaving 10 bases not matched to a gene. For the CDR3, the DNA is TGTGCCAGCTCAACGGGGGGGACTAGCGGGAGGTACGACGAGCAGTACTTC. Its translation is CASSTGGTSGRYDEQYF.

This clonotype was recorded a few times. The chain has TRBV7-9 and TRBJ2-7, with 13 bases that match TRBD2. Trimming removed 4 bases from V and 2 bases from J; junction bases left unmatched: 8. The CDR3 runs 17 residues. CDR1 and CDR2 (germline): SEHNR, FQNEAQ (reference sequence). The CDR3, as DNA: TGTGCCAGCAGCTCACTGGGGACTAGCGGGACCCCCTACGAGCAGTACTTC. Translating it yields CASSSLGTSGTPYEQYF.

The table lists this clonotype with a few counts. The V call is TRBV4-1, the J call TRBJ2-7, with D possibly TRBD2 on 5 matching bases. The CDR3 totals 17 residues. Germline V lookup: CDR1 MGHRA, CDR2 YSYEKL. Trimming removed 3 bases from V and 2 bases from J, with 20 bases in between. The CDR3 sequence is CASSQQVGSGAPYEQYF. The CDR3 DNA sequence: TGCGCCAGCAGCCAGCAGGTGGGGAGTGGTGCCCCCTACGAGCAGTACTTC.

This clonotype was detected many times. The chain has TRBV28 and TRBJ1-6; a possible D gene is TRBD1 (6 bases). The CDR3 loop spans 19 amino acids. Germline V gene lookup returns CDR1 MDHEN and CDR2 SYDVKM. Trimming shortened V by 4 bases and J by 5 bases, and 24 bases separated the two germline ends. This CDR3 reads CASSSLRRVWDTNNSPLHF. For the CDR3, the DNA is TGTGCCAGCAGTTCCCTACGTCGCGTTTGGGACACCAATAATTCACCCCTCCACTTT.

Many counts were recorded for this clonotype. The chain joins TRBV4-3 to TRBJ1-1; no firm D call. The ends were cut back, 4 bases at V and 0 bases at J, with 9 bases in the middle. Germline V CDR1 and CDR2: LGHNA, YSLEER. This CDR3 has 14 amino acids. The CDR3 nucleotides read TGCGCCAGCAGCCGAGGGAGGATGAACACTGAAGCTTTCTTT. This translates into CASSRGRMNTEAFF.

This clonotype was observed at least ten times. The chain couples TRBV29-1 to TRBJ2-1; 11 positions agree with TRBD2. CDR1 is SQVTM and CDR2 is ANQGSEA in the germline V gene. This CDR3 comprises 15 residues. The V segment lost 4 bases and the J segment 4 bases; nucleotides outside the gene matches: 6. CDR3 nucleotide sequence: TGCAGCGTTGGGGGGGGGACTAGCGGTTACAATGAGCAGTTCTTC. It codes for CSVGGGTSGYNEQFF.

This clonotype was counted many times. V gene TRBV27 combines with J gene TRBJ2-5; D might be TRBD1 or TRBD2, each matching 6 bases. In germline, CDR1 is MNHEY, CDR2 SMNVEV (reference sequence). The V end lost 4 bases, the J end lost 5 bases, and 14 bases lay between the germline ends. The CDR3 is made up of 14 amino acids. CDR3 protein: CASSSSWGAETQYF. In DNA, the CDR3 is TGTGCCAGCAGTTCCTCGTGGGGGGCGGAGACCCAGTACTTC.

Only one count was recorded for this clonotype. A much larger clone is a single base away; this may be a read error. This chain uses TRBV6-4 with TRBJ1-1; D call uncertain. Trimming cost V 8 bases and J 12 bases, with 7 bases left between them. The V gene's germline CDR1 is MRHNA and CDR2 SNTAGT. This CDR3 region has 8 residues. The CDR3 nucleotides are TGTGCCAGCCTCGGAACTTTCTTT. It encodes CASLGTFF.

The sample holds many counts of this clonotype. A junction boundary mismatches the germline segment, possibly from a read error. The CDR3 DNA follows: TGTGCCAGCAGCTTATTCTTGGGACATTACGAGCAGTACTTC. Translation: CASSLFLGHYEQYF. J is TRBJ2-7 and V is TRBV27; a weak D match, TRBD1 (6 bases). Germline V gene lookup returns CDR1 MNHEY and CDR2 SMNVEV (reference sequence). The CDR3 length is 14 residues.

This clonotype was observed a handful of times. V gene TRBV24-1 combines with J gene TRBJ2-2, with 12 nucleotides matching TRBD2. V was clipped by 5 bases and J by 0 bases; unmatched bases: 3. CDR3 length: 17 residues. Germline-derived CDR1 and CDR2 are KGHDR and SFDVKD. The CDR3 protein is CATSGLAGVPNTGELFF. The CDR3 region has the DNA TGTGCCACCAGTGGACTAGCGGGAGTTCCGAACACCGGGGAGCTGTTTTTT.

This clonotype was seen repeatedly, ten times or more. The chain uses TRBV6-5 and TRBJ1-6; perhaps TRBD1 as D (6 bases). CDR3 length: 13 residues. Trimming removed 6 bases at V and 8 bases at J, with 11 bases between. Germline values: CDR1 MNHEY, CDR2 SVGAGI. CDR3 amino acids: CASRAGDYSPLHF. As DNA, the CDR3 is TGTGCCAGCAGGGCAGGGGATTATTCACCCCTCCACTTT.

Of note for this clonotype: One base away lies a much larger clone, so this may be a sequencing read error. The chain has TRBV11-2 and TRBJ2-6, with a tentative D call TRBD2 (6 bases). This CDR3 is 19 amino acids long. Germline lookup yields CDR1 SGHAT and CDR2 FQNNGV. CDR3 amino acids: CASRHFRDSLSSGANGLTF. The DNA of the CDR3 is TGTGCCAGCAGGCACTTCCGGGACTCTCTATCCTCTGGGGCCAACGGCCTGACTTTC.

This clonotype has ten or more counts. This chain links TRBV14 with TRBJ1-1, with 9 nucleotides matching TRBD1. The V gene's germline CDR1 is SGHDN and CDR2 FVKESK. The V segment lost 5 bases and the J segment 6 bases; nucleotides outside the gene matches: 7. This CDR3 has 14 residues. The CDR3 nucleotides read TGTGCCAGCAGCGATTGGGACAGGGACGCTGAAGCTTTCTTT. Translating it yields CASSDWDRDAEAFF.

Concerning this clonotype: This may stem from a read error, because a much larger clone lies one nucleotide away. CDR3 nucleotide sequence: TGTGCCAGCAGTTTCTTGGCAGGAGCTCAGCCCGAGCATTTT. This gives the protein CASSFLAGAQPEHF. The J gene is TRBJ1-5, the V gene TRBV28; D is ambiguous. CDR1 is MDHEN, CDR2 SYDVKM, per germline. The CDR3 covers 14 residues.

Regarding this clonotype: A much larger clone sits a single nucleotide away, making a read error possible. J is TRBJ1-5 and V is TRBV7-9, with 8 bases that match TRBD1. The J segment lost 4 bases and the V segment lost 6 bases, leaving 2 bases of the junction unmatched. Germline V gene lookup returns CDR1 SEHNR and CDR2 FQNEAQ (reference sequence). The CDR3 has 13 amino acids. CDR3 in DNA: TGTGCCAGCAGACAGGGGGTAAATCAGCCCCAGCATTTT. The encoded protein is CASRQGVNQPQHF. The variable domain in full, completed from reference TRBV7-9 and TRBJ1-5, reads DTGVSQNPRHKITKRGQNVTFRCDPISEHNRLYWYRQTLGQGPEFLTYFQNEAQLEKSRLLSDRFSAERPKGSFSTLEIQRTEQGDSAMYLCASRQGVNQPQHFGDGTRLSIL.